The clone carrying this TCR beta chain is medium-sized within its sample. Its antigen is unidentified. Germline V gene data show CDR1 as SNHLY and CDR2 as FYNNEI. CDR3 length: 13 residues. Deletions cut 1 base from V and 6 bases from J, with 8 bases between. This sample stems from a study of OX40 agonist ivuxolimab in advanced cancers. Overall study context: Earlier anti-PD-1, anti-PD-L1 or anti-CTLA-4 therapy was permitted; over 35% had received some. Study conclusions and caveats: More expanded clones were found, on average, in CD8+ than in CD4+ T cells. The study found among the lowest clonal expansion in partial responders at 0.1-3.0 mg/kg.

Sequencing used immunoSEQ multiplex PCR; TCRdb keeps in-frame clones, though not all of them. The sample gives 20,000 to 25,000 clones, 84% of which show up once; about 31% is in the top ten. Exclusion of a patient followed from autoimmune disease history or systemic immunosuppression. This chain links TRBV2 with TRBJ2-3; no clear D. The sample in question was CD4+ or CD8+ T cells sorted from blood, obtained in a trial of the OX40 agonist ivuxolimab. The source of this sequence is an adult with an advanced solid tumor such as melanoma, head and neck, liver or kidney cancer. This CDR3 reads CASSEGALDTQYF. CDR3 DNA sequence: TGTGCCAGCAGTGAAGGCGCGTTGGATACGCAGTATTTT.